What follows are 19 T cell receptor beta chains derived from one specimen sequenced in a study of T-cell reconstitution after alpha-beta-depleted transplantation in children. Library preparation (for TCRbeta) was performed with unique molecular identifiers. MiXCR, run by TCRdb on the PCR reads, gives a single entry per CDR3 protein. The sample has 450,000 to 550,000 distinct CDR3 sequences, approximately 10% seen once. The source material was PBMCs, mostly from graft donor cells, sampled 180 days after TCRalphabeta/CD19-depleted stem cell transplant. All receptors derive from a female patient aged 2-10 years who had a stem cell transplant for aplastic anemia, so the T cells may come from the graft donor.

This clonotype turned up a few times. The V call is TRBV10-3, the J call TRBJ2-1, with a tentative D call TRBD1 (6 bases). The germline CDR1 and CDR2 sequences are ENHRY and SYGVKD. This CDR3 has 12 amino acids. V was trimmed by 8 bases and J by 12 bases, leaving 17 bases between them. The CDR3 sequence is CAIEQGGEGQFF. The CDR3 region has the DNA TGTGCCATCGAACAGGGCGGTGAGGGGCAGTTCTTC.

This chain joins TRBV13 and TRBJ2-7; tentatively, D is TRBD2 (5 bases). V was clipped by 8 bases and J by 6 bases, with 26 bases between them. The CDR3 runs to 16 residues. In germline, CDR1 is PRHDT, CDR2 FYEKMQ (reference sequence). The CDR3 loop reads CASAEGRAAPGGEQYF. The CDR3 bases are TGTGCCAGCGCCGAGGGAAGGGCGGCGCCCGGCGGCGAGCAGTACTTC.

The chain links TRBV28 to TRBJ1-6; D is possibly TRBD1 (5 bases). V was clipped by 5 bases and J by 7 bases, with 15 bases between them. This CDR3 is 15 amino acids long. CDR1 and CDR2 (germline): MDHEN, SYDVKM. The CDR3 sequence is CASSPPGRRNSPLHF. In DNA form, the CDR3 reads TGTGCCAGCAGTCCCCCAGGGAGGCGGAATTCACCCCTCCACTTT.

This clonotype was observed a handful of times. The V gene is TRBV29-1, the J gene TRBJ1-2; possibly TRBD1 for D (5 bases). Per germline, CDR1 SQVTM and CDR2 ANQGSEA. This CDR3 is built from 11 residues. Trimming took 6 bases from V and 7 from J, leaving 12 bases between them. The DNA for the CDR3 is TGCAGCGTCAGGGTCTGGCGTGGCTACACCTTC. It is translated as CSVRVWRGYTF.

This clonotype was observed a handful of times. The chain carries TRBV20-1 and TRBJ1-3; D is unresolved. V was pared by 5 bases and J by 2 bases, with 10 bases between. In germline, CDR1 is DFQATT, CDR2 SNEGSKA (reference sequence). This CDR3 contains 13 residues. The DNA for the CDR3 is TGCAGTGCTCTGACTGGACCTGGAAACACCATATATTTT. Its translation: CSALTGPGNTIYF.

This chain links TRBV20-1 with TRBJ1-1; D may be TRBD1 (6 bases). CDR3 length: 14 residues. Per the germline V gene, CDR1 is DFQATT and CDR2 is SNEGSKA (reference sequence). The V and J ends lost 4 bases and 1 base respectively, with 13 bases between them. The CDR3 region is CSATLGGPNTEAFF. CDR3 in DNA: TGCAGTGCTACCCTGGGGGGCCCGAACACTGAAGCTTTCTTT.

This clonotype showed up just once. This may be a read error: a much more frequent sequence differs by one nucleotide. V is TRBV24-1 and J is TRBJ2-4, with 9 bases identical to TRBD2. Germline trimming cut 0 bases from V and 0 bases from J; bases unmatched to any gene: 8. This CDR3 has 19 amino acids. Looked up from germline, CDR1 is KGHDR and CDR2 is SFDVKD. The CDR3 here is CATSDLVSGSQGAKNIQYF. As DNA, the CDR3 is TGTGCCACCAGTGATTTGGTTAGCGGGAGCCAGGGAGCCAAAAACATTCAGTACTTC.

This clonotype has just a few counts. J is TRBJ2-4 and V is TRBV5-5; D perhaps matches TRBD1 (5 bases). V gave up 4 bases and J gave up 8 bases, with 16 bases separating them. The CDR3 consists of 14 residues. Germline CDR1 is SGHKS and CDR2 is YYEKEE (reference sequence). CDR3 in amino acids: CASSRATGLDIQYF. Written as DNA, the CDR3 is TGTGCCAGCAGCAGGGCCACAGGTTTAGACATTCAGTACTTC. The variable domain in full, with the rest retrieved from reference TRBV5-5 and TRBJ2-4, is DAGVTQSPTHLIKTRGQQVTLRCSPISGHKSVSWYQQVLGQGPQFIFQYYEKEERGRGNFPDRFSARQFPNYSSELNVNALLLGDSALYLCASSRATGLDIQYFGAGTRLSVL.

This clonotype came up many times. The CDR3 protein is CASSGAGGTDTQYF. In nucleotides, the CDR3 is TGTGCCAGCAGCGGGGCCGGGGGCACAGATACGCAGTATTTT. The chain couples TRBV28 to TRBJ2-3; D possibly uses TRBD1 or TRBD2 (5 bases each). Trimming took off 6 bases at V and 1 base at J, with 11 bases between the two ends. The CDR3 covers 14 residues. Looked up from germline, CDR1 is MDHEN and CDR2 is SYDVKM.

In its sample, this clonotype was seen many times. A read error may account for a junction end that differs from germline. The J gene is TRBJ2-7, the V gene TRBV20-1; D possibly corresponds to TRBD2 (5 bases). The germline V gene encodes CDR1 DFQATT and CDR2 SNEGSKA (reference sequence). The CDR3 extends over 12 amino acids. The CDR3 sequence: CSAANHRDTEDF. The CDR3 DNA is TGCAGTGCTGCGAACCACCGGGATACGGAAGACTTC.

This clonotype was counted only a few times. The chain joins TRBV27 to TRBJ2-7; 11 bases map to TRBD1. Germline loops: CDR1 MNHEY, CDR2 SMNVEV (reference sequence). The V gene end was trimmed by 0 bases and the J gene end by 2 bases; junction bases not matched to a gene: 0. The CDR3 contains 15 residues. The CDR3 DNA is TGTGCCAGCAGTTTATCGGGACAGGGGGCCTACGAGCAGTACGTC. It is translated as CASSLSGQGAYEQYV.

This clonotype was observed many times. The chain links TRBV5-1 to TRBJ2-7, with D unresolved. The CDR3 contains 14 residues. Trimming removed 0 bases at V and 3 bases at J, with 10 bases between. Germline CDR1 reads SGHRS; CDR2 reads YFSETQ. CDR3 in amino acids: CASSLDPRYYEQYV. As DNA, the CDR3 is TGCGCCAGCAGCTTGGACCCGAGGTACTACGAGCAGTACGTC.

J is TRBJ2-7 and V is TRBV6-2 or TRBV6-3; 8 bases line up with TRBD1. V was clipped by 2 bases and J by 1 base; unmatched bases: 4. The CDR3 covers 15 residues. The germline gives CDR1 MNHEY, CDR2 SVGEGT. DNA of the CDR3: TGTGCCAGCAGTTACGGTAGGGACAGGTCCTACGAGCAGTACGTC. This gives the protein CASSYGRDRSYEQYV.

This chain links TRBV20-1 with TRBJ2-7, with D uncertain. CDR1 is DFQATT and CDR2 is SNEGSKA in the germline V gene (reference sequence). This CDR3 has 14 residues. The germline V and J ends were trimmed by 1 base and 7 bases, with 17 bases remaining between them. CDR3 in DNA: TGCAGTGCTAGAGTGGGCAGCGCCGGTGGGGAGCAGTACGTC. Protein sequence: CSARVGSAGGEQYV.

This clonotype was counted at least ten times. The V call is TRBV27, the J call TRBJ2-3, with TRBD1 matching over 7 bases. The trim removed 8 bases at V and 2 bases at J, leaving 7 bases unmatched. This CDR3 has 14 amino acids. CDR1 is MNHEY, CDR2 SMNVEV, per germline (reference sequence). The CDR3 reads CASVAQGTTDTQYF. The CDR3 region has the DNA TGTGCCAGCGTGGCACAGGGGACCACAGATACGCAGTATTTT.

V and J are TRBV11-2 and TRBJ1-2; TRBD1 agrees at 8 bases. This CDR3 is built from 14 residues. V dropped 7 bases and J dropped 4; count of bases not matched to a gene: 8. CDR1 SGHAT and CDR2 FQNNGV come from the germline V gene. The CDR3 coding sequence is TGTGCCAGCACCTATGAAACAGGGGGCTATGGCTACACCTTC. This sequence encodes CASTYETGGYGYTF.

This clonotype has more than one count but fewer than ten. This sequence joins TRBV15 and TRBJ2-4; TRBD2 is a possible D gene (5 bases). Looked up from germline, CDR1 is LNHNV and CDR2 is YYDKDF (reference sequence). The CDR3 runs 15 residues. V shed 0 bases and J shed 8 bases, with 14 bases lying between them. Here the CDR3 reads CATSRDIAVGDIQYF. CDR3 sequence (DNA): TGTGCCACCAGCAGAGATATCGCGGTCGGGGACATTCAGTACTTC.

V usage is TRBV11-2 and J usage is TRBJ2-3; D gene ambiguous. V lost 11 bases to trimming and J lost 4 bases, with 16 bases between them. This CDR3 contains 13 residues. Germline CDR1 and CDR2: SGHAT and FQNNGV. The chain's CDR3 is CAVKSRLADTQYF. The DNA of the CDR3 is TGTGCCGTCAAGAGTCGGTTGGCAGATACGCAGTATTTT. Variable domain in full (rest from reference TRBV11-2 and TRBJ2-3): EAGVAQSPRYKIIEKRQSVAFWCNPISGHATLYWYQQILGQGPKLLIQFQNNGVVDDSQLPKDRFSAERLKGVDSTLKIQPAKLEDSAVYLCAVKSRLADTQYFGPGTRLTVL.

This clonotype was seen a handful of times. J is TRBJ2-1 and V is TRBV12-3 or TRBV12-4, with no clear D. Trimming took off 3 bases at V and 5 bases at J, with 11 bases between the two ends. This CDR3 is built from 14 residues. The CDR3 nucleotides are TGTGCCAGCAGTTTTGACCCCTTGGACAATGAGCAGTTCTTC. It is translated as CASSFDPLDNEQFF.